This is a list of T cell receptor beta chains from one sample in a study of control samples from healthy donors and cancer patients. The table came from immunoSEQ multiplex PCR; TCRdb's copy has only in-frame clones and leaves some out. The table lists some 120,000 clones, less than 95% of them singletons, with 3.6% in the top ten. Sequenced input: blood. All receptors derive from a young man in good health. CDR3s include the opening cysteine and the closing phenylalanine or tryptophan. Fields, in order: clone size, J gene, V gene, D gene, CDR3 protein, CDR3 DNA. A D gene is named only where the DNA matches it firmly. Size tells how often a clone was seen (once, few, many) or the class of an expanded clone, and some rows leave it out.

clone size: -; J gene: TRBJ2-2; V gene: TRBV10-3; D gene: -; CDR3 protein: CAISEEGELFF; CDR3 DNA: TGTGCCATCAGTGAGGAAGGGGAGCTGTTTTTT
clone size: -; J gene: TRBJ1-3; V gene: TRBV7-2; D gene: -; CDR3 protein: CASSFTGNTIYF; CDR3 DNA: TGTGCCAGCAGCTTTACTGGAAACACCATATATTTT
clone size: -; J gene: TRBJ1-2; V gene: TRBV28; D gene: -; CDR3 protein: CASSLGRRSPYGYTF; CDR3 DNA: TGTGCCAGCAGCCTAGGCCGCAGATCGCCCTATGGCTACACCTTC
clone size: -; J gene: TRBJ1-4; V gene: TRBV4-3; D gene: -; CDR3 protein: CASSQLPRSETPNEKLFF; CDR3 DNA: TGCGCCAGCAGCCAACTTCCGCGGTCCGAGACCCCCAATGAAAAACTGTTTTTT
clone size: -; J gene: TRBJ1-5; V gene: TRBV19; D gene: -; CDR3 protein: CASSKQGGHQPQHF; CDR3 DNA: TGTGCCAGTAGTAAACAGGGCGGGCATCAGCCCCAGCATTTT
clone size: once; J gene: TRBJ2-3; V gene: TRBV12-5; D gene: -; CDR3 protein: CASGLSWGADTQYF; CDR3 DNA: TGTGCTAGTGGTTTGTCTTGGGGGGCAGATACGCAGTATTTT
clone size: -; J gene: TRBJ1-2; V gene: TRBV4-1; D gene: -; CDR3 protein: CASSLTRDMAGYTF; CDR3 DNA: TGCGCCAGCAGCCTAACCCGGGACATGGCTGGCTACACCTTC
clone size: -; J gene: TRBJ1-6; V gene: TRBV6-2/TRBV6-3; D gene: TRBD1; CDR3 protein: CASSYGGQGLSPLHF; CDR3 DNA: TGTGCCAGCAGTTACGGTGGACAGGGGCTTTCACCCCTCCACTTT
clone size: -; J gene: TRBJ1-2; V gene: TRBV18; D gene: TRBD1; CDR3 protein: CASSVMGQDYYGYTF; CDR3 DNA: TGTGCCAGCTCAGTCATGGGACAGGACTACTATGGCTACACCTTC
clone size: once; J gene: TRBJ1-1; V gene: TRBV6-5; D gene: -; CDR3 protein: CATFPGATLTEAFF; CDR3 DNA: TGTGCCACATTCCCCGGGGCAACCTTAACTGAAGCTTTCTTT
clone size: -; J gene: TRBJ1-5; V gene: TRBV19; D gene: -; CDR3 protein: CASSIAANINQPQHF; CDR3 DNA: TGTGCCAGTAGTATAGCGGCCAACATCAATCAGCCCCAGCATTTT
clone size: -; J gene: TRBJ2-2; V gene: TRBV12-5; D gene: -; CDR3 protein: CASGLNTGELFF; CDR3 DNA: TGTGCTAGTGGTTTGAACACCGGGGAGCTGTTTTTT
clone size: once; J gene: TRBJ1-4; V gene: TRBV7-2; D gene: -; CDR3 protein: CASSSLSAGDSEKLFF; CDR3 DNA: TGTGCCAGCAGCTCCCTGTCGGCAGGGGATTCTGAAAAACTGTTTTTT
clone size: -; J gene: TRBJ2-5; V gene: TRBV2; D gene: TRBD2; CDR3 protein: CASSQTSGQNQETQYF; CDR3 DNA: TGTGCCAGCAGCCAAACTAGCGGGCAGAACCAAGAGACCCAGTACTTC
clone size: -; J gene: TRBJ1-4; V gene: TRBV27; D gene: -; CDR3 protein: CASSAGQGWTNEKLFF; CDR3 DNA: TGTGCCAGCAGTGCTGGCCAGGGATGGACTAATGAAAAACTGTTTTTT
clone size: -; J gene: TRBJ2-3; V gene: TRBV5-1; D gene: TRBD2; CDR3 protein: CASSFGGASPRADTQYF; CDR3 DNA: TGCGCCAGCAGCTTCGGGGGGGCTTCGCCGCGGGCAGATACGCAGTATTTT
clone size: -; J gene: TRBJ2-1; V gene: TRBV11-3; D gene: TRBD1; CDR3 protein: CASSVTGYNEQFF; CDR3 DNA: TGTGCCAGCAGCGTGACAGGGTACAATGAGCAGTTCTTC
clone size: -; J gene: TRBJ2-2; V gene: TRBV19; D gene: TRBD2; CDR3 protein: CATTSGVPGELFF; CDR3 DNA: TGTGCCACGACTAGCGGGGTACCCGGGGAGCTGTTTTTT
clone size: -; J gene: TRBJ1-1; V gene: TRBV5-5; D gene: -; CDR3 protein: CASSSGTSTEAFF; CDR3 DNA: TGTGCCAGCAGCTCCGGGACGTCCACTGAAGCTTTCTTT
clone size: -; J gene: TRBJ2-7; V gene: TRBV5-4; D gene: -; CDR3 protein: CASSLGLETVTYEQYF; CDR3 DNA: TGTGCCAGCAGCTTGGGACTTGAAACAGTGACCTACGAGCAGTACTTC
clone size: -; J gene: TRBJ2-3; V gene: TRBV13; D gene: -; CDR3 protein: CASSLEGRGMSTQYF; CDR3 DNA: TGTGCCAGCAGCTTAGAGGGCAGGGGTATGTCGACGCAGTATTTT
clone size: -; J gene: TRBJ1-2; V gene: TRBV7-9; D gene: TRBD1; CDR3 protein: CASSPGDRWDYGYTF; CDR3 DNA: TGTGCCAGCAGCCCAGGGGACAGGTGGGACTATGGCTACACCTTC
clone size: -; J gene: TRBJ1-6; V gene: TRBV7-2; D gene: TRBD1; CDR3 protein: CASSVTGGPNSPLHF; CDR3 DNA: TGTGCCAGCAGCGTAACAGGGGGTCCCAATTCACCCCTCCACTTT
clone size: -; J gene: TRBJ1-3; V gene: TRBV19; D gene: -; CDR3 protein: CASSIVGRTSGNTIYF; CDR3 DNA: TGTGCCAGTAGTATAGTTGGCCGGACTTCTGGAAACACCATATATTTT
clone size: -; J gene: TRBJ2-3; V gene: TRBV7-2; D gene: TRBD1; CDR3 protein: CASSLTGGQADTQYF; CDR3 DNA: TGTGCCAGCAGTCTTACAGGGGGCCAGGCAGATACGCAGTATTTT
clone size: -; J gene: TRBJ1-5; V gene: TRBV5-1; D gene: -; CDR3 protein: CASSLGFGDSNQPQHF; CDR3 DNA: TGCGCCAGCAGCTTGGGGTTTGGGGATAGCAATCAGCCCCAGCATTTT
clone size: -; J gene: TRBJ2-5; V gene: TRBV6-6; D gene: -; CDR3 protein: CASSPGSRQETQYF; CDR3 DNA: TGTGCCAGCAGTCCCGGGTCTAGACAAGAGACCCAGTACTTC
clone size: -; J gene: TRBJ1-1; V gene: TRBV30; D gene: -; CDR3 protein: CAWSVGNSLEAFF; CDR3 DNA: TGTGCCTGGAGTGTAGGAAACAGCCTTGAAGCTTTCTTT
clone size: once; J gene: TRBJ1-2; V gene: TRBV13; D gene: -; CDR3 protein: CASSLGQLYGYTF; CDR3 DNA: TGTGCCAGCAGCTTGGGGCAGCTCTATGGCTACACCTTC
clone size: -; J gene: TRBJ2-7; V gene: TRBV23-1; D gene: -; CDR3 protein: CASSQYRRDGPYEQYF; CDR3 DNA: TGCGCCAGCAGTCAATATAGAAGGGACGGTCCCTACGAGCAGTACTTC
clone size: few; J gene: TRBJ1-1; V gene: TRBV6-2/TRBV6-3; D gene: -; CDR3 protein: CASSYSDSWNTEAFF; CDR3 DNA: TGTGCCAGCAGTTACTCGGACAGTTGGAACACTGAAGCTTTCTTT
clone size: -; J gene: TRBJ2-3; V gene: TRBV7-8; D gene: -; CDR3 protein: CASSLALSVTDTQYF; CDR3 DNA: TGTGCCAGCAGCTTAGCCCTATCGGTCACAGATACGCAGTATTTT
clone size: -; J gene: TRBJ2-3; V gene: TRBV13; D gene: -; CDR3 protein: CASSAGRISGPDTQYF; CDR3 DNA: TGTGCCAGCAGCGCCGGGCGGATTAGCGGCCCAGATACGCAGTATTTT
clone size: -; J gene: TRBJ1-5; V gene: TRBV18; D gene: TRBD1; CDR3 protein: CASSPDRVGNQPQHF; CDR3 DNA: TGTGCCAGCTCACCCGACAGGGTCGGCAATCAGCCCCAGCATTTT
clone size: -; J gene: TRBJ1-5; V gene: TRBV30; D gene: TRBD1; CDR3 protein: CAWSVKGAGNQPQHF; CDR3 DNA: TGTGCCTGGAGTGTTAAGGGGGCCGGCAATCAGCCCCAGCATTTT
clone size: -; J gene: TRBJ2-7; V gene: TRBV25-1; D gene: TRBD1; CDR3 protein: CASLPAGTGIYEQYF; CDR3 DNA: TGTGCCAGCTTACCCGCCGGGACAGGGATTTACGAGCAGTACTTC
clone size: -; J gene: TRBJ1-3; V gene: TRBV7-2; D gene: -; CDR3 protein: CASRRNTYSGNTIYF; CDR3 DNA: TGTGCCAGCAGACGTAATACTTACTCTGGAAACACCATATATTTT
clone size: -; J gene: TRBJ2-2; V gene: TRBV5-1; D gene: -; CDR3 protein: CASSLEYANTGELFF; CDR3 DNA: TGCGCCAGCAGCTTGGAGTACGCGAACACCGGGGAGCTGTTTTTT
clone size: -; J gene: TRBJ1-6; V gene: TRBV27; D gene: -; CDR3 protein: CASSFSGDSNSPLHF; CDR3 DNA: TGTGCCAGCAGTTTCTCAGGGGATAGTAATTCACCCCTCCACTTT
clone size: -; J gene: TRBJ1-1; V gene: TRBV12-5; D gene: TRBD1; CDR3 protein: CASVSGGNTEAFF; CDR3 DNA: TGTGCTAGTGTCTCAGGGGGGAACACTGAAGCTTTCTTT
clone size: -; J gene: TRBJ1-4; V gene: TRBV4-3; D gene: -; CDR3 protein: CASSQASAGTKKLFF; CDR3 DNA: TGCGCCAGCAGCCAAGCGTCCGCAGGGACAAAAAAACTGTTTTTT
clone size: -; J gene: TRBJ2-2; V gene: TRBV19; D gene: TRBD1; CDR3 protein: CASSPTSPGTGGGELFF; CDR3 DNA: TGTGCCAGTAGTCCAACAAGTCCCGGGACAGGGGGCGGGGAGCTGTTTTTT
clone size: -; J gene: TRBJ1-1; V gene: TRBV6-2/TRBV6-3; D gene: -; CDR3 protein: CASSYSTVNTEAFF; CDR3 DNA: TGTGCCAGCAGTTACTCGACAGTGAACACTGAAGCTTTCTTT
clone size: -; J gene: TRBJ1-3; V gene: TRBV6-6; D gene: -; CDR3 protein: CASSLQISGNTIYF; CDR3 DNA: TGTGCCAGCAGTCTACAGATTTCTGGAAACACCATATATTTT
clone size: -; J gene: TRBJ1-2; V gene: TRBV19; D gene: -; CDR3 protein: CASSIAGEIAYGYTF; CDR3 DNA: TGTGCCAGTAGTATCGCAGGCGAGATAGCCTATGGCTACACCTTC
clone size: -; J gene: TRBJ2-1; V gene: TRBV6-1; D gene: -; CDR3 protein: CASSERDRRSYNEQFF; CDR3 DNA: TGTGCCAGCAGTGAACGGGATAGGAGATCCTACAATGAGCAGTTCTTC
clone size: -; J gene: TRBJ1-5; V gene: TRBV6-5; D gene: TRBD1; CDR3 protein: CASILQGRLQPQHF; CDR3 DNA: TGTGCCAGCATATTACAGGGGCGTTTGCAGCCCCAGCATTTT
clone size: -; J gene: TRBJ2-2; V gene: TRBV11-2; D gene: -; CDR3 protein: CASSSGWAGELFF; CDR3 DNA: TGTGCCAGCAGCTCAGGGTGGGCCGGGGAGCTGTTTTTT
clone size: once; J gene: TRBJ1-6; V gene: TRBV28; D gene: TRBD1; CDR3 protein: CASSSGGDRGQSPLHF; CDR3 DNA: TGTGCCAGCAGTTCGGGCGGGGACAGGGGGCAATCACCCCTCCACTTT
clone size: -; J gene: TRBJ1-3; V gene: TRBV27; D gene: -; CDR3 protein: CASSVLRGNTIYF; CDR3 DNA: TGTGCCAGCAGTGTCCTCAGGGGAAACACCATATATTTT
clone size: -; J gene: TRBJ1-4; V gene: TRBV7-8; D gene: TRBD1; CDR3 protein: CASSLAWTGSNEKLFF; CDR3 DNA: TGTGCCAGCAGCTTAGCCTGGACAGGTTCTAATGAAAAACTGTTTTTT
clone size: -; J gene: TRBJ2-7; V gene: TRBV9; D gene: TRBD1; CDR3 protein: CASSPRTDRTYEQYF; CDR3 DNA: TGTGCCAGCAGCCCACGAACGGACAGGACCTACGAGCAGTACTTC
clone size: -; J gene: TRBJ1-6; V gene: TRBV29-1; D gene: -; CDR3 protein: CSVPEDGNSPLHF; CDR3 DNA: TGCAGCGTTCCTGAGGATGGGAATTCACCCCTCCACTTT